This entry is about one T cell receptor (beta chain). V was shortened by 10 bases and J by 1 base, with 14 bases between the two germline ends. The V gene's germline CDR1 is LNHDA and CDR2 SQIVND (reference sequence). The CDR3 totals 14 residues. The assay was immunoSEQ multiplex PCR, and TCRdb's table has in-frame clones only and misses some. The sample shows about 75,000 clones, around two thirds of them seen only once. This sample stems from a study of blood T cell repertoires in COVID-19. As for the study in general: Both acute and convalescent COVID-19 samples were obtained from the United States, Italy and Spain. The cDNA or gDNA used as material had been derived from T cells, B-cell-depleted T cells, or PBMCs.

The chain is built from TRBV19 and TRBJ2-1, with TRBD1 as a possible D gene (5 bases). The source is a human donor with acute or convalescent COVID-19. The donor label of this sample is uncertain. Sequencing used peripheral blood. CDR3: CATNQGWSYNEQFF. In nucleotides, the CDR3 is TGTGCCACCAACCAGGGTTGGTCCTACAATGAGCAGTTCTTC.